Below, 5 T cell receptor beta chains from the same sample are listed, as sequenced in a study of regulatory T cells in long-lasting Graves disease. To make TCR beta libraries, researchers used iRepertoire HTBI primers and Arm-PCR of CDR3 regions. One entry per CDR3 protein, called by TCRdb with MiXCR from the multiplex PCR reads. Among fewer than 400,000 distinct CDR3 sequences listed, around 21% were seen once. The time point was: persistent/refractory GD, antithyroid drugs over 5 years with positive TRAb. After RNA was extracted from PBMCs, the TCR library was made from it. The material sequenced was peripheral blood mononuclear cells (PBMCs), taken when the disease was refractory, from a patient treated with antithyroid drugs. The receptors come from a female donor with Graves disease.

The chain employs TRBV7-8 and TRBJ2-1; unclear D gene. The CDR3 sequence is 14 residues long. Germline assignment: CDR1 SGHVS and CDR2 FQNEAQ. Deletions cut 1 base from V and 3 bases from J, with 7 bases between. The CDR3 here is CASSLGLIYNEQFF. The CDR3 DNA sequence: TGTGCCAGCAGCTTAGGACTCATCTACAATGAGCAGTTCTTC.

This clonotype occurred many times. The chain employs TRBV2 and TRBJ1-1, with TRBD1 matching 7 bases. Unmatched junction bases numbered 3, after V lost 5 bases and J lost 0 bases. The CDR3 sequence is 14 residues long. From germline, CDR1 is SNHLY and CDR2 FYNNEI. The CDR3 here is CASSLRGVNTEAFF. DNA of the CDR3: TGTGCCAGCAGTCTCAGGGGGGTGAACACTGAAGCTTTCTTT.

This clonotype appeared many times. CDR3: CASSDGLGLYEQYF. CDR3 sequence (DNA): TGTGCCAGCAGTGATGGTCTGGGGTTGTACGAGCAGTACTTC. The rearrangement uses TRBV2 and TRBJ2-7; D gene unclear. The CDR3 totals 14 residues. V was pared by 3 bases and J by 4 bases, with 13 bases between. CDR1 is SNHLY, CDR2 FYNNEI, per germline.

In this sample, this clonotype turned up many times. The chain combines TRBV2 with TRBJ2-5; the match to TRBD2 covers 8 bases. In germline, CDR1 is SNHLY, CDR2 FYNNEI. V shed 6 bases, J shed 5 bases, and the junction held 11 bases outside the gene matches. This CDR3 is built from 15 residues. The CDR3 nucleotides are TGTGCCAGCAGCGACTTCGGACTAGCACGCGAGACCCAGTACTTC. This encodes CASSDFGLARETQYF. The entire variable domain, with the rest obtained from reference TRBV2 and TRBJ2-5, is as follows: EPEVTQTPSHQVTQMGQEVILRCVPISNHLYFYWYRQILGQKVEFLVSFYNNEISEKSEIFDDQFSVERPDGSNFTLKIRSTKLEDSAMYFCASSDFGLARETQYFGPGTRLLVL.

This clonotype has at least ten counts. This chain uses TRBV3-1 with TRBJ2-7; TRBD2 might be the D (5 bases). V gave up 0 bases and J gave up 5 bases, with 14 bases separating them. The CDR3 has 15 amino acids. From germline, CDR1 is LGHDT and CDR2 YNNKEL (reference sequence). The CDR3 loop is CASSQDLAVANEQYF. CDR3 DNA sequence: TGTGCCAGCAGCCAAGATTTGGCGGTAGCGAACGAGCAGTACTTC.